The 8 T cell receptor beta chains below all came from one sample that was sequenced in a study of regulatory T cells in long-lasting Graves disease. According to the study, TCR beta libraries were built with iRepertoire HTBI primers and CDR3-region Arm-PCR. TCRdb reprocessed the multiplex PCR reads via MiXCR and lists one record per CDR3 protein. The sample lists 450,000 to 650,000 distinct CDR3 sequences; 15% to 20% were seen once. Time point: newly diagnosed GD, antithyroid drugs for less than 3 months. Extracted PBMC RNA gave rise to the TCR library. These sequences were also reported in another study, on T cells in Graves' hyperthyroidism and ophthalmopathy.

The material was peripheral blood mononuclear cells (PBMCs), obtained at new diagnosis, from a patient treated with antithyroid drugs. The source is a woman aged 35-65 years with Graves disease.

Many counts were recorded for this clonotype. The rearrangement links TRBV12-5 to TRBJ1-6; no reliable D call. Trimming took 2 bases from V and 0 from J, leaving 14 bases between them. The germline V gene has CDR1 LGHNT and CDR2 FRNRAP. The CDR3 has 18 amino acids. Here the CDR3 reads CASGLWRLRASYNSPLHF. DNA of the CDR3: TGTGCTAGTGGTTTGTGGCGACTGAGGGCCTCCTATAATTCACCCCTCCACTTT.

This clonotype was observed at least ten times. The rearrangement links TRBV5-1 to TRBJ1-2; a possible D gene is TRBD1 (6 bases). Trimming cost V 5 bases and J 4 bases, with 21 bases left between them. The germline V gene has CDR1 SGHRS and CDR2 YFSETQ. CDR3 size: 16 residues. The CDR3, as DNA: TGCGCCAGCAGTTTATTTGGACAGTCGTTAAGCTATGGCTACACCTTC. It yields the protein CASSLFGQSLSYGYTF.

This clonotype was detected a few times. CDR3 amino acids: CASLRAPGVFNEKLFF. CDR3 bases: TGTGCCAGCCTCCGAGCCCCTGGGGTTTTTAATGAAAAACTGTTTTTT. The chain links TRBV27 to TRBJ1-4; no reliable D call. Germline lookup yields CDR1 MNHEY and CDR2 SMNVEV (reference sequence). V lost 8 bases to trimming and J lost 4 bases, with 20 bases between them. The CDR3 is 16 residues long.

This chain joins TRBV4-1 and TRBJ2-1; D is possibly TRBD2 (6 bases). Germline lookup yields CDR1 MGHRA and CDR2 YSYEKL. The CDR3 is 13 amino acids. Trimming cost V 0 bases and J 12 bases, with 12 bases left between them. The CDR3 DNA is TGCGCCAGCAGCCAAGATCTTGCGGGGCGGCAGTTCTTC. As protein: CASSQDLAGRQFF.

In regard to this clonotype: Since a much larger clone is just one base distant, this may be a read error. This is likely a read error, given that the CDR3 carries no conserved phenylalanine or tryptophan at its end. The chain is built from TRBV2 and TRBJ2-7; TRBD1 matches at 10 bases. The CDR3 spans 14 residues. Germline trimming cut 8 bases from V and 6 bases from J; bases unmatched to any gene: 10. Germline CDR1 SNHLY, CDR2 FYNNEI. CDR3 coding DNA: TGTGCCAGCCTCAGGACAGGGGGTCTCGGCGAGCAGTACCTC. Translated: CASLRTGGLGEQYL.

CDR3 in amino acids: CATSRDRGTYNEQFF. DNA of the CDR3: TGTGCCACCAGCAGAGATCGGGGTACCTACAATGAGCAGTTCTTC. The J gene is TRBJ2-1, the V gene TRBV15; TRBD2 is a possible D gene (5 bases). From germline, CDR1 is LNHNV and CDR2 YYDKDF (reference sequence). The CDR3 is made up of 15 amino acids. Trimming took 0 bases from V and 2 from J, leaving 8 bases between them.

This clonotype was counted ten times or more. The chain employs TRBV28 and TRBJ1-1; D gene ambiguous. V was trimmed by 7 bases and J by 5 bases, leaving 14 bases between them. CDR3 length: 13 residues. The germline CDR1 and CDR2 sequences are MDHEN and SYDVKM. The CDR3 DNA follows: TGTGCCAGCACCGATGGAGGAAGAACTGAAGCTTTCTTT. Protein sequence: CASTDGGRTEAFF. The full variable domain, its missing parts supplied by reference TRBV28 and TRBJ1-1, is DVKVTQSSRYLVKRTGEKVFLECVQDMDHENMFWYRQDPGLGLRLIYFSYDVKMKEKGDIPEGYSVSREKKERFSLILESASTNQTSMYLCASTDGGRTEAFFGQGTRLTVV.

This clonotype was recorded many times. CDR3 loop: CASRDRVEKLFF. DNA of the CDR3: TGTGCCAGCAGGGACAGGGTTGAAAAACTGTTTTTT. This rearrangement joins TRBV28 to TRBJ1-4, with 8 bases lining up with TRBD1. The J segment lost 7 bases and the V segment lost 6 bases, leaving 1 base of the junction unmatched. Germline V gene lookup returns CDR1 MDHEN and CDR2 SYDVKM. This CDR3 region has 12 residues.